Each of the 27 T cell receptor beta chains below was sequenced from the same sample in a study of neurological immune-mediated disorders. TCRdb ran MiXCR on the 5' RACE reads and lists one entry per CDR3 protein. The sample has some 65,000 distinct CDR3 sequences; over 4% are singletons. What was sequenced was PBMCs. The receptors come from a man between 45 and 60 years old with multiple sclerosis.

Ten or more counts support this clonotype. The rearrangement links TRBV3-1 to TRBJ1-5; D is unresolved. Trimming cost V 4 bases and J 4 bases, with 11 bases left between them. The CDR3 runs to 14 residues. CDR1 LGHDT and CDR2 YNNKEL come from the germline V gene (reference sequence). In DNA form, the CDR3 reads TGTGCCAGCAGCCCTTGGGGTTCGAATCAGCCCCAGCATTTT. Its protein product is CASSPWGSNQPQHF.

This clonotype has a count of ten or more. The V and J genes are TRBV6-2 or TRBV6-3 and TRBJ1-1; D unresolved. The germline CDR1 and CDR2 sequences are MNHEY and SVGEGT. V was clipped by 0 bases and J by 4 bases, with 12 bases between them. The CDR3 contains 15 residues. CDR3 loop: CASSYSGVRVTEAFF. Written as DNA, the CDR3 is TGTGCCAGCAGTTACTCGGGTGTGAGGGTCACTGAAGCTTTCTTT.

In its sample, this clonotype was seen many times. V is TRBV5-5 and J is TRBJ2-3; D ambiguous. The V end was cut by 5 bases, the J end by 6 bases, with 19 bases between. CDR3 length: 15 amino acids. Germline-derived CDR1 and CDR2 are SGHKS and YYEKEE (reference sequence). This CDR3 is CASRDPGPALDTQYF. CDR3 coding DNA: TGTGCCAGCAGGGACCCAGGACCCGCCCTGGATACGCAGTATTTT. The complete variable domain, with remaining parts taken from reference TRBV5-5 and TRBJ2-3, reads DAGVTQSPTHLIKTRGQQVTLRCSPISGHKSVSWYQQVLGQGPQFIFQYYEKEERGRGNFPDRFSARQFPNYSSELNVNALLLGDSALYLCASRDPGPALDTQYFGPGTRLTVL.

The table lists this clonotype with a few counts. J is TRBJ2-3 and V is TRBV3-1, with 12 bases that match TRBD2. This CDR3 is built from 16 residues. Germline V gene sequence: CDR1 LGHDT, CDR2 YNNKEL (reference sequence). The V and J ends lost 3 bases and 4 bases, in that order; junction bases with no gene match: 5. CDR3 amino acids: CASSHGLAGLADTQYF. The DNA for the CDR3 is TGTGCCAGCAGCCATGGACTAGCGGGGTTGGCAGATACGCAGTATTTT.

This clonotype was seen many times. The gene calls are TRBV6-5 and TRBJ2-4; possibly TRBD2 for D (6 bases). Trimming cost V 0 bases and J 9 bases, with 15 bases left between them. Germline V gene data show CDR1 as MNHEY and CDR2 as SVGAGI. This CDR3 region has 15 residues. The CDR3 nucleotides are TGTGCCAGCAGTTACTCAAACTCCGCCGGGGGCATTCAGTACTTC. Protein sequence: CASSYSNSAGGIQYF.

Ten or more counts support this clonotype. The chain has TRBV9 and TRBJ1-1; tentatively, D is TRBD1 (6 bases). Germline loops: CDR1 SGDLS, CDR2 YYNGEE. The CDR3 spans 15 residues. Trimming removed 4 bases from V and 5 bases from J, with 18 bases in between. CDR3 residues: CASSPDGGPGTEAFF. CDR3 sequence (DNA): TGTGCCAGCAGCCCAGATGGGGGGCCGGGGACTGAAGCTTTCTTT.

This clonotype was counted many times. V usage is TRBV27 and J usage is TRBJ1-2, with D possibly being TRBD1 (6 bases). CDR3 length: 14 residues. The V gene lost 8 bases and the J gene lost 2 bases, with 15 bases spanning the gap. The germline V gene encodes CDR1 MNHEY and CDR2 SMNVEV (reference sequence). CDR3 nucleotide sequence: TGTGCCAGCCCCCCAAGGAGGGGGAACTATGGCTACACCTTC. Protein product: CASPPRRGNYGYTF.

Many counts were recorded for this clonotype. This rearrangement joins TRBV12-3 or TRBV12-4 to TRBJ2-1; 13 positions agree with TRBD2. The CDR3 runs 15 residues. The trim removed 6 bases at V and 9 bases at J, leaving 8 bases unmatched. Here the CDR3 reads CASSKLAGGLGEQFF. The CDR3 bases are TGTGCCAGCAGCAAACTAGCGGGGGGGCTTGGTGAGCAGTTCTTC.

This clonotype was recorded at least ten times. The chain employs TRBV5-1 and TRBJ2-3; D is unclear. Germline CDR1 SGHRS, CDR2 YFSETQ. V was clipped by 1 base and J by 4 bases, with 16 bases between them. This CDR3 contains 16 residues. The CDR3: CASSLPPSTDPDTQYF. CDR3 nucleotides: TGCGCCAGCAGCTTGCCCCCATCAACCGACCCAGATACGCAGTATTTT.

To note about this clonotype: The junction shows a germline mismatch at one end, possibly a read error. This CDR3 is CASSPVWREKNSEAFF. Written as DNA, the CDR3 is TGTGCCAGCAGCCCTGTATGGCGGGAAAAGAACTCTGAAGCTTTCTTT. The chain joins TRBV4-2 to TRBJ1-1; D unresolved. The CDR3 covers 16 residues. Germline CDR1 is LGHNA and CDR2 is YNFKEQ.

This clonotype was found many times. The chain combines TRBV7-2 with TRBJ2-5, with D possibly being TRBD1 or TRBD2 (5 bases each). Looked up from germline, CDR1 is SGHTA and CDR2 is FQGNSA. The CDR3 extends over 14 amino acids. Trimming took 3 bases from V and 6 from J, leaving 14 bases between them. The CDR3 reads CASSFIGGGKTQYF. DNA for the CDR3: TGTGCCAGCAGCTTTATCGGTGGGGGAAAGACCCAGTACTTC.

There are many counts of this clonotype. The chain joins TRBV20-1 to TRBJ1-5; D is unclear. The CDR3 runs to 14 residues. V was pared by 8 bases and J by 2 bases, with 16 bases between. CDR1 and CDR2 (germline): DFQATT, SNEGSKA (reference sequence). The CDR3 protein is CSSGESLGNQPQHF. The CDR3 bases are TGCAGTTCCGGGGAGTCTCTGGGCAATCAGCCCCAGCATTTT.

This clonotype was recorded many times. The J gene is TRBJ1-2, the V gene TRBV7-2, with 10 positions matching TRBD1. Germline V gene lookup returns CDR1 SGHTA and CDR2 FQGNSA. The CDR3 length is 13 residues. V lost 4 bases, J lost 7 bases, and 3 bases stayed unmatched. The CDR3 DNA reads as TGTGCCAGCAGCTCCCGACAGGGGGCTGGCTACACCTTC. As protein: CASSSRQGAGYTF. The variable domain in full, completed from reference TRBV7-2 and TRBJ1-2, reads GAGVSQSPSNKVTEKGKDVELRCDPISGHTALYWYRQSLGQGLEFLIYFQGNSAPDKSGLPSDRFSAERTGGSVSTLTIQRTQQEDSAVYLCASSSRQGAGYTFGSGTRLTVV.

Many counts were recorded for this clonotype. The chain carries TRBV10-3 and TRBJ2-6, with D perhaps TRBD1 (6 bases). Germline lookup yields CDR1 ENHRY and CDR2 SYGVKD. V was pared by 4 bases and J by 2 bases, with 12 bases between. The length of the CDR3 is 16 residues. The CDR3 region is CAISGSQGAGANVLTF. DNA of the CDR3: TGTGCCATCAGTGGATCACAGGGAGCTGGGGCCAACGTCCTGACTTTC.

A remark on this clonotype: Just one base apart from a much larger clone, this may be a read error. The chain carries TRBV7-2 and TRBJ2-6, with D possibly TRBD1 on 5 matching bases. The germline gives CDR1 SGHTA, CDR2 FQGNSA. The CDR3 is 15 residues long. CDR3 loop: CASSLRSSGAKVLTF. The DNA of the CDR3 is TGTGCCAGCAGCTTAAGGAGCTCTGGGGCCAAAGTCCTGACTTTC.

This clonotype was counted ten times or more. The rearrangement links TRBV5-1 to TRBJ2-2; 8 positions match TRBD1. V shed 5 bases and J 6 bases; nucleotides not matched to a gene: 12. Germline values: CDR1 SGHRS, CDR2 YFSETQ. This CDR3 contains 16 residues. In nucleotides, the CDR3 is TGCGCCAGCAGTCCCGGTGTGGACAGGGCGTCCGGGGAGCTGTTTTTT. It specifies CASSPGVDRASGELFF.

This clonotype was seen more than once but under ten times. One junction end disagrees with the germline gene, perhaps due to a read error. The gene calls are TRBV7-2 and TRBJ2-6, with D possibly TRBD1 on 5 matching bases. CDR1 is SGHTA and CDR2 is FQGNSA in the germline V gene. The CDR3 loop spans 14 amino acids. The CDR3 DNA reads as TGTGCCAGCAGCGCCAAATCTGGGGCCAAAGTCCTGACTTTC. Residues: CASSAKSGAKVLTF.

This clonotype showed up many times. The chain links TRBV4-1 to TRBJ1-2, with 12 positions matching TRBD1. The CDR3 extends over 17 amino acids. Germline V gene data show CDR1 as MGHRA and CDR2 as YSYEKL. J lost 8 bases, V lost 1 base, and 11 bases had no gene match. The CDR3 DNA is TGCGCCAGCAGCCAAGCCTCCGGGACAGGGGGCGCGTACGGCTACACCTTC. Translation: CASSQASGTGGAYGYTF.

Turning to this clonotype: The junction does not match germline at one end; this may be a read error. The chain is built from TRBV5-6 and TRBJ2-3; D gene unclear. CDR3 length equals 12 residues. Germline lookup yields CDR1 SGHDT and CDR2 YYEEEE. The CDR3 region is CASSLGTDTQNF. The CDR3, as DNA: TGTGCCAGCAGCTTGGGCACAGATACGCAGAATTTT.

The table lists this clonotype with many counts. The chain recombines TRBV5-1 with TRBJ2-5; TRBD2 is a possible D gene (5 bases). The CDR3 length is 13 residues. CDR1 SGHRS and CDR2 YFSETQ come from the germline V gene. The V end lost 4 bases, the J end lost 3 bases, and 10 bases lay between the germline ends. The CDR3 loop is CASSLGAEETQYF. For the CDR3, the DNA is TGCGCCAGCAGCCTCGGAGCGGAAGAGACCCAGTACTTC.

In this sample, this clonotype turned up many times. J is TRBJ2-5 and V is TRBV5-1, with 12 bases fitting TRBD1. The CDR3 runs to 16 residues. V lost 0 bases and J lost 4; bases outside the gene matches: 4. Germline CDR1 reads SGHRS; CDR2 reads YFSETQ. CDR3: CASSLAVGQGAETQYF. The CDR3 DNA reads as TGCGCCAGCAGCTTGGCAGTGGGACAGGGGGCAGAGACCCAGTACTTC.

This clonotype occurred many times. The J gene is TRBJ2-1, the V gene TRBV12-3 or TRBV12-4; D uncertain. The CDR3 sequence is 12 residues long. V was clipped by 4 bases and J by 4 bases, with 5 bases between them. DNA of the CDR3: TGTGCCAGCAGTTGGAGATACAATGAGCAGTTCTTC. Its translation: CASSWRYNEQFF.

This clonotype was recorded many times. V is TRBV5-1 and J is TRBJ2-1; D may be TRBD1 (5 bases). Trimming shortened V by 9 bases and J by 2 bases, and 18 bases separated the two germline ends. Germline CDR1 is SGHRS and CDR2 is YFSETQ. This CDR3 is built from 15 residues. This CDR3 reads CATKTLGEAYNEQFF. The CDR3 region has the DNA TGCGCCACCAAAACTTTAGGGGAAGCCTACAATGAGCAGTTCTTC.

CDR3 bases: TGTGCCAGCAGTATTCTTGGGGGTAAACTGTTTTTT. Translation gives CASSILGGKLFF. The chain links TRBV12-3 or TRBV12-4 to TRBJ1-4; perhaps TRBD1 as D (5 bases). This CDR3 spans 12 amino acids. The V end was cut by 5 bases, the J end by 11 bases, with 12 bases between.

This clonotype was observed many times. The chain recombines TRBV4-1 with TRBJ1-1; a possible D gene is TRBD1 (5 bases). This CDR3 contains 15 residues. Germline V gene sequence: CDR1 MGHRA, CDR2 YSYEKL. V was pared by 1 base and J by 1 base, with 10 bases between. CDR3 residues: CASSQVRTTNTEAFF. In nucleotides, the CDR3 is TGCGCCAGCAGCCAAGTTAGGACAACGAACACTGAAGCTTTCTTT.

This clonotype occurred many times. V usage is TRBV4-1 and J usage is TRBJ1-6, with D unclear. Per the germline V gene, CDR1 is MGHRA and CDR2 is YSYEKL. The CDR3 loop spans 15 amino acids. V was trimmed by 4 bases and J by 7 bases, leaving 14 bases between them. The CDR3 spells CASSPGRTANSPLHF. CDR3 bases: TGCGCCAGCAGCCCTGGCCGGACGGCCAATTCACCCCTCCACTTT.

This clonotype was counted at least ten times. The chain carries TRBV20-1 and TRBJ2-7; D not certain. This CDR3 is 10 amino acids long. Between the trimmed V and J ends, which lost 6 bases and 3 bases, there was a span of 6 bases. The germline gives CDR1 DFQATT, CDR2 SNEGSKA (reference sequence). CDR3 loop: CSAQSYEQYF. CDR3 DNA: TGCAGTGCACAGAGCTACGAGCAGTACTTC.